This TCR beta chain was obtained from a study of cytomegalovirus exposure and HLA in healthy donors. Across the whole study: Early on, a data release was issued that held about 85 million unique TCRs from HLA-typed donors.

Regarding the study as a whole: Near-uniform donor sequencing depth was presumed by presence/absence analyses. Most TCR sequences were uncommon, yet certain public TCRs appeared in many donors.

This CDR3 region has 15 residues. Germline CDR1 SGHVS, CDR2 FNYEAQ. Between the trimmed V and J ends, which lost 3 bases and 5 bases, there was a span of 14 bases. PCR amplification relied on 60 Vbeta primers (plus 13 Jbeta primers). Profiled with immunoSEQ multiplex PCR; TCRdb holds only in-frame clones, not every one. The data contain 150,000 to 200,000 clones, around 90% of them singletons. Note on this clone: Its antigen is as yet unknown.

This sequence was found in a woman aged 18 to 35 in good health and CMV-seronegative. The genes are TRBV7-6 and TRBJ2-1; D perhaps matches TRBD1 (6 bases). Sample: PBMCs. CDR3 amino acids: CASSLGAGTNNEQFF. The CDR3 DNA is TGTGCCAGCAGCTTGGGGGCAGGAACGAACAATGAGCAGTTCTTC.